This note documents a single T cell receptor (beta chain) sequence. Its antigen target is currently unknown. Per-nucleotide qualities are absent, and no much larger clonotype sits a single base away. These data belong to a study of blood T cells in healthy people across ages (dated by TCRdb to between 2015 and 2016). A note on the overall study: In model experiments, template switching captured about one uniquely barcoded TCR beta cDNA molecule for every two T cells. To track age-related changes in TCR beta repertoire diversity, the study relied on deep sequencing normalized with unique cDNA molecular identifiers. The donors were split into four age groups: young (average about 16 years), middle-aged (39), aged (over 55) and long-lived (roughly 86). To avoid experimental bias, donors of different ages were spread randomly across the sequencing lanes. Two additional independent replicas of 1 million unique cDNA reads from the same blood draw were analyzed for two donors (one aged 18 to 30 and one aged 80 or older). Here is what the overall study found, with its caveats: A strong correlation was found between observed TCR beta diversity and the percentage of naive T cells measured by flow cytometry. Compared with the aged group, the long-lived group had more naive CD4+ T cells, fewer expanded clones and increased TCR diversity, a pattern suggesting age selection. As age increased, observed TCR beta diversity per million T cells dropped in a roughly linear way, and a significant reduction was already evident by age 40. Estimates of total diversity based on one million sequenced T cells were regarded as lower bounds and as underestimates. Conclusive comparison of naive and antigen-experienced compartments was prevented by the profiling of bulk unsorted PBMCs. Because the CMV infection status of the donors was unknown, age-related changes in expanded clonotypes may potentially have been confounded.

The donors were some 36 Caucasian individuals from Russia, aged roughly 6 to 100 years, who were systemically healthy. Ten milliliters of peripheral blood were drawn from each donor into EDTA-treated Vacutainer tubes. Ficoll-Paque density-gradient centrifugation was used to isolate PBMCs, with at least 7 million obtained per sample. Total RNA was extracted from PBMCs with Trizol reagent, with at least 6 micrograms obtained per sample. For every donor, an aliquot of PBMCs went through flow cytometry to measure the percentages of naive CD45RAhigh/CD27high T cells. The CDR3 starts with the cysteine, ends with the phenylalanine, and has 9 residues. Only the CDR3 DNA stays, 27 bases, in frame from base 1. CDR1 is given as ENHRY and CDR2 as SYGVKD, both from the germline V gene. Trimming costs V 11 bases and J 3 bases, and their ends lie 4 bases apart. The library was built by means of 5' RACE. Data came from an Illumina HiSeq 2500. The second PCR ran for roughly 6 to 11 cycles and used a J-beta primer mix along with a sample-barcoded 5' primer. A template-switch 5' adaptor carrying 12 random nucleotides introduced a unique molecular identifier onto each TCR beta cDNA molecule. Each sample yielded at least 2.5 million CDR3-containing paired-end reads. The Mint cDNA synthesis kit, primed by a TRBC-specific oligonucleotide, was used to synthesize first-strand cDNA from all RNA. After uracil-DNA glycosylase treatment, a first 18-cycle PCR used universal primers M1SS and BC2_uni_R on all cDNA. Per the original workflow: Each sample was normalized by randomly selecting 1 million high-quality reads, each carrying a distinct molecular identifier. Reads with shared molecular identifiers were discarded instead of being binned into consensus sequences. MiTCR, set to a Q25 quality threshold and the strictest error-elimination algorithm, was used for CDR3 identification, clonotype clustering and error correction. A nonparametric unseen species model with Euler transformation was used to estimate a lower bound on total TCR beta diversity. TCRdb reprocessing: public reads trimmed at Q25 with fastp, clones called with MiXCR, in-frame beta chains kept. Every entry covers one CDR3 protein and lists the most common genes and DNA from its rows. TCRdb, rather than the study authors, made the V and J calls. This sample has more than 550,000 distinct CDR3 sequences in its table, and about a fifth of those were observed once. Around 21% of the sample is taken by the ten largest.

The sample comprised blood. The chain employs TRBV10-3 and TRBJ2-5; there is no confident call for the D gene. This TCR was recovered from a man between 65 and 80 years old in good health. The DNA is TGTGCCCGGAAAGAGACCCAGTACTTC. The resulting protein is CARKETQYF.